This TCR beta chain comes out of a study of PD-1 blockade in classical Hodgkin lymphoma. In regard to this clone: Antigen specificity is unknown.

Study results and limitations: What caused the repertoire differences, perhaps disease activity or prior therapy, remains undefined. Compared with healthy donors, newly diagnosed patients reportedly showed lower baseline TCR diversity. At C4D1, TCR diversity had climbed significantly for CD4+ cells, though not for CD8+ cells.

Germline loops: CDR1 SGHTA, CDR2 FQGNSA. V trimming: 5 bases; J trimming: 7 bases; junction bases outside the gene matches: 10. This CDR3 comprises 15 residues. Brentuximab vedotin exposure varied among the patients, all of whom had relapsed after autologous stem cell transplantation. Some clones are missing from TCRdb's copy, which holds only in-frame ones; the method was immunoSEQ multiplex PCR. The sample lists 55,000 to 75,000 clones; more than 85% were seen once. The sequence derives from a human donor with classical Hodgkin lymphoma. Sequences were derived from peripheral blood mononuclear cells (PBMCs), sampled at baseline. This rearrangement joins TRBV7-2 to TRBJ1-5; 8 nucleotides align to TRBD1. The CDR3 region is CASSARDRGGQPQHF. DNA for the CDR3: TGTGCCAGCAGCGCCCGTGACAGGGGTGGACAGCCCCAGCATTTT.